The 21 T cell receptor beta chains below come from one sample, sequenced in a study of T cells in Graves' hyperthyroidism and ophthalmopathy. RNA transcripts served as the template for amplifying TCR beta CDR3 regions. First-round RT-PCR of the TCR CDR3 relied on the HTBI primer set. MiXCR, run by TCRdb on the multiplex PCR reads, gives a single entry per CDR3 protein. The table has around 600,000 distinct CDR3 sequences, around 16% seen once. Source material: blood. The source is a woman in her thirties with Graves' hyperthyroidism.

The sample holds a few counts of this clonotype. The rearrangement joins TRBV6-1 to TRBJ2-2; 9 nucleotides agree with TRBD2. The CDR3 is 14 amino acids. Unmatched junction bases numbered 5, after V lost 6 bases and J lost 6 bases. The germline V gene has CDR1 MNHNS and CDR2 SASEGT. CDR3 sequence (DNA): TGTGCCAGCAGAAATAGCGGGAGCCCCGGGGAGCTGTTTTTT. It translates to CASRNSGSPGELFF.

This clonotype was counted ten times or more. The chain recombines TRBV19 with TRBJ1-1, with D hard to call. This CDR3 is built from 15 residues. In germline, CDR1 is LNHDA, CDR2 SQIVND (reference sequence). V was cut by 4 bases and J by 1 base, with 13 bases left in between. CDR3 DNA sequence: TGTGCCAGTAGTAATTTTAACCGGAAGAACACTGAAGCTTTCTTT. Translation gives CASSNFNRKNTEAFF.

This clonotype was counted a few times. The chain uses TRBV9 and TRBJ2-1; D possibly uses TRBD1 or TRBD2 (5 bases each). CDR1 and CDR2 from the germline V gene are SGDLS and YYNGEE. The CDR3 is 15 amino acids. V shed 2 bases and J shed 2 bases, with 11 bases lying between them. The CDR3 region is CASSVRDLPYNEQFF. The CDR3 DNA is TGTGCCAGCAGCGTCCGGGACCTCCCCTACAATGAGCAGTTCTTC.

This clonotype was seen more than once but under ten times. This chain uses TRBV6-2 or TRBV6-3 with TRBJ1-1, with 12 bases matching TRBD1. This CDR3 is built from 17 residues. Trimming took 1 base from V and 4 from J; bases not matched to a gene: 7. Germline V gives CDR1 MNHEY, CDR2 SVGEGT. This CDR3 is CASSYFWDRGRGTEAFF. The DNA of the CDR3 is TGTGCCAGCAGTTACTTCTGGGACAGGGGGCGAGGCACTGAAGCTTTCTTT.

This clonotype was recorded many times. The V gene is TRBV5-1, the J gene TRBJ2-1; 7 bases align to TRBD2. Germline assignment: CDR1 SGHRS and CDR2 YFSETQ. The V and J ends lost 2 bases and 6 bases, in that order; junction bases with no gene match: 8. The CDR3 extends over 15 amino acids. The CDR3: CASSLNTGTINEQFF. CDR3 sequence (DNA): TGCGCCAGCAGCTTAAACACCGGGACTATCAATGAGCAGTTCTTC.

There are a few counts of this clonotype. The CDR3 spells CASSLRGGLSYEQYF. The DNA for the CDR3 is TGTGCCAGCAGCCTGAGAGGGGGGCTCTCCTACGAGCAGTACTTC. The chain joins TRBV27 to TRBJ2-7, with D perhaps matching TRBD1 or TRBD2 (6 bases each). The V and J ends lost 6 bases and 0 bases respectively, with 15 bases between them. Germline loops: CDR1 MNHEY, CDR2 SMNVEV (reference sequence). This CDR3 is 15 amino acids long.

This clonotype was recorded at least ten times. This chain uses TRBV3-1 with TRBJ2-7; D gene uncertain. The CDR3 sequence is 12 residues long. CDR1 and CDR2 from the germline V gene are LGHDT and YNNKEL (reference sequence). V was trimmed by 0 bases and J by 5 bases, leaving 5 bases between them. CDR3 in amino acids: CASSQDQDEQYF. CDR3 nucleotides: TGTGCCAGCAGCCAAGACCAGGACGAGCAGTACTTC.

Many counts were recorded for this clonotype. The CDR3 DNA is TGTGCCAGCAGTTCAGTGACTAGCGGGATTACCTACGAGCAGTACTTC. It specifies CASSSVTSGITYEQYF. The genes are TRBV28 and TRBJ2-7, with TRBD2 matching over 11 bases. The germline CDR1 and CDR2 sequences are MDHEN and SYDVKM. This CDR3 spans 16 amino acids. The junction had 7 bases not matched to a gene; V was cut back by 4 bases and J by 2 bases.

The V and J genes are TRBV9 and TRBJ2-5; TRBD2 matches 11 bases. This CDR3 has 15 amino acids. V shed 3 bases and J 4 bases; nucleotides not matched to a gene: 5. Germline V gene data show CDR1 as SGDLS and CDR2 as YYNGEE. The CDR3 DNA sequence: TGTGCCAGCAGCGACGGACTAGCGGGTCTAGAGACCCAGTACTTC. Translation: CASSDGLAGLETQYF.

The sample holds one count of this clonotype. The rearrangement links TRBV10-3 to TRBJ1-2, with 8 bases matching TRBD1. Germline CDR1 ENHRY, CDR2 SYGVKD. J was trimmed by 3 bases and V by 0 bases; bases with no gene match: 3. The CDR3 runs to 15 residues. The CDR3 sequence is CAISESAGGDYGYTF. Here the CDR3 DNA reads TGTGCCATCAGTGAGTCAGCAGGGGGCGACTATGGCTACACCTTC.

This clonotype has just a few counts. The CDR3 DNA follows: TGTGCCAGCATGTGGACTAGCGCGAACACCGGGGAGCTGTTTTTT. Amino acids: CASMWTSANTGELFF. The gene calls are TRBV4-2 and TRBJ2-2; 9 nucleotides align to TRBD2. This CDR3 spans 15 amino acids. CDR1 is LGHNA and CDR2 is YNFKEQ in the germline V gene. The junction had 3 bases not matched to a gene; V was cut back by 7 bases and J by 0 bases.

V gene TRBV12-3 or TRBV12-4 combines with J gene TRBJ1-5; maybe TRBD1 (6 bases). V lost 9 bases to trimming and J lost 7 bases, with 22 bases between them. The CDR3 sequence is 15 residues long. CDR3 DNA: TGTGCCAGTTCCCCGGGGGCAGGGAGGAACCAGCCCCAGCATTTT. Translating it yields CASSPGAGRNQPQHF.

This clonotype showed up many times. The rearrangement uses TRBV29-1 and TRBJ2-7, with 7 positions matching TRBD2. The J segment lost 6 bases and the V segment lost 6 bases, leaving 8 bases of the junction unmatched. Looked up from germline, CDR1 is SQVTM and CDR2 is ANQGSEA. The CDR3 contains 12 residues. Written as DNA, the CDR3 is TGCAGCGTCGGGCCTAGCGGAACCGAGCAGTACTTC. This sequence encodes CSVGPSGTEQYF.

This clonotype was recorded many times. J is TRBJ2-2 and V is TRBV11-2; the D is unclear. There are 13 residues in the CDR3. Trimming took off 0 bases at V and 7 bases at J, with 6 bases between the two ends. Germline V lookup: CDR1 SGHAT, CDR2 FQNNGV. CDR3 protein: CASSLEGIGELFF. CDR3 nucleotides: TGTGCCAGCAGCTTAGAGGGGATCGGGGAGCTGTTTTTT.

This clonotype was detected a few times. The chain combines TRBV4-3 with TRBJ2-7, with D possibly being TRBD2 (5 bases). Germline V lookup: CDR1 LGHNA, CDR2 YSLEER. CDR3 size: 14 residues. V was cut by 4 bases and J by 2 bases, with 12 bases left in between. CDR3 protein: CASSPNVGAYEQYF. The CDR3 DNA follows: TGCGCCAGCAGCCCCAATGTGGGAGCCTACGAGCAGTACTTC.

The gene calls are TRBV10-3 and TRBJ1-1; TRBD1 matches at 8 bases. This CDR3 spans 13 amino acids. Germline loops: CDR1 ENHRY, CDR2 SYGVKD. Trimming removed 6 bases from V and 3 bases from J; junction bases left unmatched: 3. CDR3: CAISETGDTEAFF. The CDR3 bases are TGTGCCATCAGCGAGACAGGGGACACTGAAGCTTTCTTT.

This clonotype was recorded many times. The gene calls are TRBV7-9 and TRBJ2-1; possibly TRBD1 for D (6 bases). Germline V CDR1 and CDR2: SEHNR, FQNEAQ (reference sequence). The V gene lost 4 bases and the J gene lost 5 bases, with 18 bases spanning the gap. The CDR3 extends over 16 amino acids. CDR3 in amino acids: CASSSLTGTSDNEQFF. CDR3 in DNA: TGTGCCAGCAGCTCGCTGACGGGGACATCTGACAATGAGCAGTTCTTC.

This clonotype occurred a few times. This chain links TRBV9 with TRBJ2-2; the D is unclear. The V end was cut by 5 bases, the J end by 0 bases, with 11 bases between. The CDR3 runs to 15 residues. Germline V gene data show CDR1 as SGDLS and CDR2 as YYNGEE. CDR3 DNA: TGTGCCAGCAGTCCGAGTCCAGCGAACACCGGGGAGCTGTTTTTT. This translates into CASSPSPANTGELFF.

This clonotype occurred a few times. V gene TRBV7-2 combines with J gene TRBJ1-2; 8 bases are a match to TRBD1. Germline CDR1 and CDR2: SGHTA and FQGNSA. This CDR3 is built from 14 residues. Germline trimming cut 5 bases from V and 6 bases from J; bases unmatched to any gene: 8. The CDR3 sequence: CASSRDRGQDGYTF. DNA for the CDR3: TGTGCCAGCAGCCGCGACAGGGGTCAAGATGGCTACACCTTC.

The chain links TRBV24-1 to TRBJ2-3; 11 bases map to TRBD2. The junction had 23 bases not matched to a gene; V was cut back by 10 bases and J by 3 bases. The CDR3 covers 20 residues. Per the germline V gene, CDR1 is KGHDR and CDR2 is SFDVKD. This CDR3 is CATSPSPFRSGRAGTDTQYF. CDR3 nucleotides: TGTGCCACTAGTCCAAGCCCCTTCCGTAGCGGGAGGGCCGGAACAGATACGCAGTATTTT.

This clonotype was counted many times. J is TRBJ2-1 and V is TRBV7-9; D perhaps matches TRBD1 (5 bases). V dropped 1 base and J dropped 9 bases, with 13 bases sitting between them. The germline V gene encodes CDR1 SEHNR and CDR2 FQNEAQ (reference sequence). The CDR3 is 14 amino acids. CDR3 nucleotide sequence: TGTGCCAGCAGCTTAGACACAGGCTCGGGTGAGCAGTTCTTC. Protein: CASSLDTGSGEQFF.